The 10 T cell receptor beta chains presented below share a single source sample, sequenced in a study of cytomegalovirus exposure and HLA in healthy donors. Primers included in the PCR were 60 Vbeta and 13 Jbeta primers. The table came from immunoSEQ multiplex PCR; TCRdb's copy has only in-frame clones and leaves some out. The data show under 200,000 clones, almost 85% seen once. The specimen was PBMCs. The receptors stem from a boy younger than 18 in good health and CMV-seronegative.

The CDR3 DNA is TGTGCCTGGAACAGGGGGGCGAATGAAAAACTGTTTTTT. It specifies CAWNRGANEKLFF. The rearrangement uses TRBV30 and TRBJ1-4; 8 nucleotides agree with TRBD1. J was trimmed by 5 bases and V by 4 bases; bases with no gene match: 3. This CDR3 comprises 13 residues. The germline V gene has CDR1 GTSNPN and CDR2 SVGIG (reference sequence).

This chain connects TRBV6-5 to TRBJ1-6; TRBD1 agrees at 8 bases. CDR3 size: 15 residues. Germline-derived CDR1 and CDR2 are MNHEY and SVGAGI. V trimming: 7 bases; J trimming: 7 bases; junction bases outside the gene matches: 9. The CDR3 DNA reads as TGTGCCAGCACCGCGGACAGGGCCGTAAATTCACCCCTCCACTTT. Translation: CASTADRAVNSPLHF.

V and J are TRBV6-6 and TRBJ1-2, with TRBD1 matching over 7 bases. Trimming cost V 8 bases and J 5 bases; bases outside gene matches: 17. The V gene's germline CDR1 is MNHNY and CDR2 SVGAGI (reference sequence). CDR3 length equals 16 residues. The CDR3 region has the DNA TGTGCCAGCTTAACTACAGACAGGGCAGATTCGTATGGCTACACCTTC. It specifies CASLTTDRADSYGYTF.

The CDR3 region is CAWEVRERRKLFF. The CDR3 DNA is TGTGCCTGGGAGGTAAGGGAGCGGCGAAAACTGTTTTTT. This rearrangement joins TRBV30 to TRBJ1-4; D uncertain. Trimming shortened V by 5 bases and J by 10 bases, and 17 bases separated the two germline ends. Germline CDR1 reads GTSNPN; CDR2 reads SVGIG (reference sequence). This CDR3 contains 13 residues.

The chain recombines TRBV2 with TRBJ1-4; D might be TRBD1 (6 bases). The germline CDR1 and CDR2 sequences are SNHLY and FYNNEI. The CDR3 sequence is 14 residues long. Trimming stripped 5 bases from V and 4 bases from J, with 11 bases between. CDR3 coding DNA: TGTGCCAGCAGTCCACAGGGCGTTAATGAAAAACTGTTTTTT. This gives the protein CASSPQGVNEKLFF.

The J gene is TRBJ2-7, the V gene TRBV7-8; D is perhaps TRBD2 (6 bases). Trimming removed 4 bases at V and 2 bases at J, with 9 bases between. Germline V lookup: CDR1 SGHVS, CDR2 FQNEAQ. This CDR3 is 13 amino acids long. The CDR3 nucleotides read TGTGCCAGCAGCTCTAGCGTCACCTACGAGCAGTACTTC. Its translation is CASSSSVTYEQYF.

CDR3 amino acids: CASSLGQAPNTEAFF. In DNA, the CDR3 is TGTGCCAGTAGTTTGGGACAGGCTCCGAACACTGAAGCTTTCTTT. V is TRBV19 and J is TRBJ1-1; 8 bases map to TRBD1. The V gene's germline CDR1 is LNHDA and CDR2 SQIVND (reference sequence). The CDR3 has 15 residues. V lost 5 bases and J lost 1; bases outside the gene matches: 6.

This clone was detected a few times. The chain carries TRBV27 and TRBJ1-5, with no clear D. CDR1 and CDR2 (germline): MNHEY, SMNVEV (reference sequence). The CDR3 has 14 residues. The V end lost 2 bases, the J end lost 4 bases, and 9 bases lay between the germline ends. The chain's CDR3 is CASSLVRVNQPQHF. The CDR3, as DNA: TGTGCCAGCAGTTTAGTACGGGTTAATCAGCCCCAGCATTTT.

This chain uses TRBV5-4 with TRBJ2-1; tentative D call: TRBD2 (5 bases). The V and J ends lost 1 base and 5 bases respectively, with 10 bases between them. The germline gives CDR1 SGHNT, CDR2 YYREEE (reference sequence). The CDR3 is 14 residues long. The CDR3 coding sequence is TGTGCCAGCAGCTTGCGGCAGACTAACAATGAGCAGTTCTTC. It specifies CASSLRQTNNEQFF.

The CDR3 DNA follows: TGTGCCAGCAGTATGGACAGGGGGCGAGGGGAGCAGTTCTTC. Protein: CASSMDRGRGEQFF. The chain couples TRBV2 to TRBJ2-1; TRBD1 matches at 11 bases. Looked up from germline, CDR1 is SNHLY and CDR2 is FYNNEI. V lost 5 bases to trimming and J lost 10 bases; unmatched junction nucleotides: 7. The CDR3 runs to 14 residues.